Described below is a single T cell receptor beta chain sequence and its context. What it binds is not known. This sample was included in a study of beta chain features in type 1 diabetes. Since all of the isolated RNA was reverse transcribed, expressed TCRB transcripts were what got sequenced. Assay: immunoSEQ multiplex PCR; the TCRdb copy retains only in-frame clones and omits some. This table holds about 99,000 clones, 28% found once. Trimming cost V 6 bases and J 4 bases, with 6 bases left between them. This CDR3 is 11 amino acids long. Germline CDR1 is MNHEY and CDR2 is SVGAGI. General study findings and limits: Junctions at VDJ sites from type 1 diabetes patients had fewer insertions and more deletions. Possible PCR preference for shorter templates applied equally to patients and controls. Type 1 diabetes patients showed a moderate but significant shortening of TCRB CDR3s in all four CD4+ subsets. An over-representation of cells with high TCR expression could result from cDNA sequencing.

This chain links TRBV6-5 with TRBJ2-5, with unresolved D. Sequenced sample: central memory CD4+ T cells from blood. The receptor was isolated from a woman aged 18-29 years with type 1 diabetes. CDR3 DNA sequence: TGTGCCAGCAGCCAACTAGAGACCCAGTACTTC. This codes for CASSQLETQYF.